Listed below are T cell receptor beta chains from one sample, sequenced in a study of cytomegalovirus exposure and HLA in healthy donors. Generated by immunoSEQ multiplex PCR, the TCRdb table keeps only in-frame clones and is missing some. The profile covers fewer than 95,000 clones, with roughly 63% appearing a single time and 6.3% taken by the ten largest. Material: PBMCs. The source is a woman aged 25-40 years in good health and CMV-seronegative. Both conserved end residues are part of each CDR3.

j_gene	v_gene	CDR3aa
TRBJ2-7	TRBV10-3	CAISGVGGGTSYEQYF
TRBJ1-5	TRBV16	CASTREVDNQPQHF
TRBJ2-2	TRBV11-3	CASRLTHGTGELFF
TRBJ1-2	TRBV5-1	CASSYTGGGSYGYTF
TRBJ1-3	TRBV6-1	CASQRGTIYF
TRBJ2-7	TRBV28	CASITALDGIREQYF
TRBJ2-7	TRBV5-1	CASSLGTSGEGYEQYF
TRBJ1-5	TRBV7-9	CASSRGDRNQPQHF
TRBJ1-1	TRBV20-1	CRTNTEAFF
TRBJ1-5	TRBV29-1	CSVGTGRDQPQHF
TRBJ1-1	TRBV18	CASSPNSDRPDTEAFF
TRBJ2-3	TRBV6-1	CALTFQGGWTDTQYF
TRBJ2-1	TRBV27	CASSLGGNPYNEQFF
TRBJ1-1	TRBV6-1	CASTGTGGGTEAFF
TRBJ2-1	TRBV7-9	CASSPGGLHEQFF
TRBJ2-7	TRBV4-2	CASSHGTGTYEQYF
TRBJ2-7	TRBV6-1	CASSKDRLGSYEQYF
TRBJ2-3	TRBV29-1	CSVGTLTDTQYF
TRBJ2-2	TRBV9	CASSPLAGVPTGELFF
TRBJ2-7	TRBV18	CASLGVGRREQYF
TRBJ2-3	TRBV9	CASSSRGSGAPTDTQYF
-	TRBV2	CASKAGYEQYF
TRBJ2-7	TRBV7-9	CASSLKREYEQYF
TRBJ1-2	TRBV6-1	CAASGPGEGYTF
TRBJ1-1	TRBV29-1	CSADGEGVTEAFF
TRBJ1-1	TRBV6-6	CASSYSFPQGEAFF
TRBJ1-6	TRBV5-1	CATQGIGSPLHF